These 20 T cell receptor beta chains share one sample of origin, sequenced in a study of cytomegalovirus exposure and HLA in healthy donors. 60 Vbeta and 13 Jbeta primers were used in PCR. Assay: immunoSEQ multiplex PCR; the TCRdb copy retains only in-frame clones and omits some. The table lists tens of thousands of clones, 72% of them singletons. Sequenced: PBMCs. The receptors here all came from a middle-aged woman in good health and CMV-seropositive.

The J gene is TRBJ2-7, the V gene TRBV5-1; perhaps TRBD2 as D (5 bases). This CDR3 spans 14 amino acids. Germline assignment: CDR1 SGHRS and CDR2 YFSETQ. Trimming removed 0 bases at V and 5 bases at J, with 12 bases between. CDR3 bases: TGCGCCAGCAGCTTGGCCGGGATCAATGACGAGCAGTACTTC. This gives the protein CASSLAGINDEQYF.

This clone was picked up one time. The rearrangement joins TRBV27 to TRBJ2-7, with TRBD1 as a possible D gene (6 bases). Trimming stripped 5 bases from V and 2 bases from J, with 13 bases between. The CDR3 covers 14 residues. Per the germline V gene, CDR1 is MNHEY and CDR2 is SMNVEV (reference sequence). CDR3 in amino acids: CASSRQAGAYEQYF. DNA of the CDR3: TGTGCCAGCAGTCGACAGGCGGGTGCCTACGAGCAGTACTTC.

This clone was recorded once. The chain has TRBV2 and TRBJ1-5, with 7 bases that match TRBD1. V shed 8 bases and J 5 bases; nucleotides not matched to a gene: 6. Germline CDR1 SNHLY, CDR2 FYNNEI. This CDR3 has 13 amino acids. The CDR3 bases are TGTGCCAGCCTGGGGGACAGAGATCAGCCCCAGCATTTT. Translated, it gives CASLGDRDQPQHF.

The rearrangement uses TRBV2 and TRBJ1-5, with a weak D call TRBD1 (6 bases). This CDR3 comprises 16 residues. With 3 bases removed from V and 7 bases from J, the gap between germline ends came to 19 bases. Per germline, CDR1 SNHLY and CDR2 FYNNEI. CDR3 sequence (DNA): TGTGCCAGCAGTGAGGGGGCTGGGTGGGTTTTGCAGCCCCAGCATTTT. It specifies CASSEGAGWVLQPQHF.

This clone was seen just once. The gene calls are TRBV4-2 and TRBJ2-7; tentatively, D is TRBD2 (6 bases). CDR1 and CDR2 from the germline V gene are LGHNA and YNFKEQ. V dropped 1 base and J dropped 4 bases, with 14 bases sitting between them. The CDR3 has 15 amino acids. The CDR3 spells CASSQAGAGLYEQYF. CDR3 DNA sequence: TGTGCCAGCAGCCAAGCCGGAGCGGGCCTTTACGAGCAGTACTTC.

This clone has just a few counts. The chain uses TRBV2 and TRBJ1-2, with 10 positions matching TRBD1. The V segment lost 7 bases and the J segment 8 bases; nucleotides outside the gene matches: 10. Per germline, CDR1 SNHLY and CDR2 FYNNEI. This CDR3 has 14 amino acids. The CDR3 loop reads CASKRGQGSSGYTF. CDR3 nucleotides: TGTGCCAGCAAAAGGGGACAGGGGTCGTCCGGCTACACCTTC. The entire variable domain, with the rest obtained from reference TRBV2 and TRBJ1-2, is as follows: EPEVTQTPSHQVTQMGQEVILRCVPISNHLYFYWYRQILGQKVEFLVSFYNNEISEKSEIFDDQFSVERPDGSNFTLKIRSTKLEDSAMYFCASKRGQGSSGYTFGSGTRLTVV.

The V call is TRBV7-2, the J call TRBJ1-6; D gene uncertain. CDR3 length: 16 amino acids. V shed 3 bases and J shed 8 bases, with 17 bases lying between them. Germline V lookup: CDR1 SGHTA, CDR2 FQGNSA. In nucleotides, the CDR3 is TGTGCCAGCAGCTTCCAACAGACCAGTTTCTATTCACCCCTCCACTTT. This translates into CASSFQQTSFYSPLHF.

The chain couples TRBV5-4 to TRBJ2-3; D is uncertain. The germline V gene has CDR1 SGHNT and CDR2 YYREEE (reference sequence). Trimming took off 3 bases at V and 0 bases at J, with 8 bases between the two ends. CDR3 size: 14 residues. Here the CDR3 DNA reads TGTGCCAGCAGCTGGCAGTCTAGCACAGATACGCAGTATTTT. Residues: CASSWQSSTDTQYF.

With respect to this clone: The junction does not match germline at one end; this may be a read error. The chain links TRBV30 to TRBJ1-2; unclear D gene. There are 11 residues in the CDR3. Per germline, CDR1 GTSNPN and CDR2 SVGIG (reference sequence). CDR3 DNA: TGTGCCTGGAGACAGAAGTATGGCTACCCCTTC. Amino acid sequence: CAWRQKYGYPF.

This rearrangement joins TRBV13 to TRBJ1-5; TRBD1 aligns across 7 bases. J lost 2 bases, V lost 3 bases, and 4 bases had no gene match. This CDR3 has 15 amino acids. The germline gives CDR1 PRHDT, CDR2 FYEKMQ (reference sequence). The CDR3 DNA reads TGTGCCAGCAGCTTGGGGCAGGGGGGCAATCAGCCCCAGCATTTT. Protein product: CASSLGQGGNQPQHF. The variable domain in full, completed from reference TRBV13 and TRBJ1-5, reads AAGVIQSPRHLIKEKRETATLKCYPIPRHDTVYWYQQGPGQDPQFLISFYEKMQSDKGSIPDRFSAQQFSDYHSELNMSSLELGDSALYFCASSLGQGGNQPQHFGDGTRLSIL.

The chain combines TRBV18 with TRBJ2-7; 7 bases line up with TRBD2. V gave up 3 bases and J gave up 5 bases; unmatched junction bases: 10. The CDR3 is 15 residues long. Per germline, CDR1 KGHSH and CDR2 LQKENI. CDR3 coding DNA: TGTGCCAGCTCACCCGGCGGGGGTCTAAGGAACGAGCAGTACTTC. Residues: CASSPGGGLRNEQYF.

In DNA, the CDR3 is TGTGCCAGCAGCCCGGGACAGGGGGGCACAGATACGCAGTATTTT. Its protein is CASSPGQGGTDTQYF. V gene TRBV6-5 combines with J gene TRBJ2-3; 11 bases agree with TRBD1. V gave up 6 bases and J gave up 1 base; unmatched junction bases: 3. The CDR3 loop spans 15 amino acids. Germline V gene lookup returns CDR1 MNHEY and CDR2 SVGAGI.

The chain combines TRBV10-3 with TRBJ1-2; D gene ambiguous. The germline V and J ends were trimmed by 2 bases and 5 bases, with 3 bases remaining between them. Per germline, CDR1 ENHRY and CDR2 SYGVKD. CDR3 length equals 11 residues. This CDR3 reads CAISETYGYTF. CDR3 coding DNA: TGTGCCATCAGTGAGACTTATGGCTACACCTTC.

The chain combines TRBV2 with TRBJ1-1; the match to TRBD1 covers 7 bases. Germline-derived CDR1 and CDR2 are SNHLY and FYNNEI. The CDR3 is 12 amino acids. With V trimmed by 9 bases and J by 5 bases, 6 bases remained unmatched. The CDR3 DNA reads TGTGCCAGTCGACAGGGTTGGACTGAAGCTTTCTTT. This encodes CASRQGWTEAFF.

This rearrangement joins TRBV5-1 to TRBJ1-4, with D perhaps TRBD1 (6 bases). V gave up 4 bases and J gave up 3 bases, with 16 bases separating them. The CDR3 extends over 16 amino acids. Germline V gene lookup returns CDR1 SGHRS and CDR2 YFSETQ. As DNA, the CDR3 is TGCGCCAGCAGCATAGGTACAGGGCTAGCTAATGAAAAACTGTTTTTT. It translates to CASSIGTGLANEKLFF.

V gene TRBV2 combines with J gene TRBJ2-5, with 10 positions matching TRBD2. Germline CDR1 reads SNHLY; CDR2 reads FYNNEI. Trimming at V came to 7 bases and at J to 2 bases, leaving 10 bases not matched to a gene. The CDR3 is 16 residues long. The CDR3 nucleotides read TGTGCCAGCAACCTTAGACTAGCGGGCCTTCAAGAGACCCAGTACTTC. It is translated as CASNLRLAGLQETQYF.

The chain couples TRBV6-5 to TRBJ1-2; 7 bases fit TRBD1. Germline V gene data show CDR1 as MNHEY and CDR2 as SVGAGI. CDR3 size: 15 residues. V shed 0 bases, J shed 5 bases, and the junction held 6 bases outside the gene matches. CDR3 sequence: CASSYSGGLGYGYTF. Written as DNA, the CDR3 is TGTGCCAGCAGTTACTCAGGGGGCTTAGGGTATGGCTACACCTTC.

The chain uses TRBV28 and TRBJ1-2; perhaps TRBD1 as D (6 bases). Trimming left V 3 bases short and J 3 bases short, with 14 bases between. There are 15 residues in the CDR3. Germline V gives CDR1 MDHEN, CDR2 SYDVKM. The CDR3 DNA follows: TGTGCCAGCAGTTTTCCTCCGGGACAAGACTATGGCTACACCTTC. Encoded protein: CASSFPPGQDYGYTF.

The J gene is TRBJ1-3, the V gene TRBV25-1; the D gene is possibly TRBD1 (5 bases). Per germline, CDR1 MGHDK and CDR2 SYGVNS. V shed 2 bases and J shed 14 bases, with 13 bases lying between them. The CDR3 covers 12 residues. The CDR3 coding sequence is TGTGCCAGCAGTGAAGGGTCAGGGCGCCTATATTTT. Translation: CASSEGSGRLYF. The whole variable domain, filled in from reference TRBV25-1 and TRBJ1-3, reads EADIYQTPRYLVIGTGKKITLECSQTMGHDKMYWYQQDPGMELHLIHYSYGVNSTEKGDLSSESTVSRIRTEHFPLTLESARPSHTSQYLCASSEGSGRLYFGEGSWLTVV.

The chain employs TRBV10-3 and TRBJ2-6; D possibly corresponds to TRBD2 (6 bases). Germline CDR1 and CDR2: ENHRY and SYGVKD. The CDR3 has 19 amino acids. V was cut by 4 bases and J by 0 bases, with 19 bases left in between. The DNA for the CDR3 is TGTGCCATCAGTGGGGCAGGAGGGGCCCCTTCCTCTGGGGCCAACGTCCTGACTTTC. It encodes CAISGAGGAPSSGANVLTF.